Following are 23 T cell receptor beta chains from one sample sequenced in a study. TCRdb ran MiXCR on the 5' RACE reads and lists one entry per CDR3 protein. The data contain 60,000 to 65,000 distinct CDR3 sequences, approximately 29% of them singletons. The material sequenced was tumor-infiltrating naive CD4+ T cells sorted from the breast tumor. Indicated subset: naive CD4+ T cells, CD4+CD45RA+CD25-. The source is a female donor with breast cancer.

This clonotype was recorded a few times. V usage is TRBV10-2 and J usage is TRBJ2-1; no reliable D call. CDR1 and CDR2 (germline): WSHSY, SAAADI. V lost 6 bases, J lost 10 bases, and 10 bases lay in between. This CDR3 is 11 amino acids long. The CDR3 protein is CASSVTAEQFF. CDR3 nucleotides: TGCGCCAGCAGCGTTACAGCGGAGCAGTTCTTC.

This clonotype was detected only a few times. This rearrangement joins TRBV11-2 to TRBJ2-7, with a tentative D call TRBD2 (6 bases). This CDR3 is built from 14 residues. Deletions cut 0 bases from V and 3 bases from J, with 9 bases between. Germline CDR1 reads SGHAT; CDR2 reads FQNNGV. CDR3 region: CASSLEEDYYEQYF. The CDR3 DNA reads TGTGCCAGCAGCTTAGAGGAGGACTACTACGAGCAGTACTTC.

The J gene is TRBJ1-5, the V gene TRBV3-1, with D hard to call. The V gene's germline CDR1 is LGHDT and CDR2 YNNKEL (reference sequence). The CDR3 runs 13 residues. V was cut by 0 bases and J by 6 bases, with 6 bases left in between. The CDR3 loop reads CASSQDLGQPQHF. The CDR3, as DNA: TGTGCCAGCAGCCAAGATCTGGGTCAGCCCCAGCATTTT.

This chain joins TRBV5-1 and TRBJ1-2, with unresolved D. Trimming pared 0 bases from V and 7 bases from J, leaving 16 bases between. Germline CDR1 is SGHRS and CDR2 is YFSETQ. The CDR3 contains 15 residues. In DNA form, the CDR3 reads TGCGCCAGCAGCTTGGGGGGAGTCGTACCCCCTGGCTACACCTTC. It encodes CASSLGGVVPPGYTF. Combining the CDR3 with reference TRBV5-1 and TRBJ1-2 gives the whole variable domain KAGVTQTPRYLIKTRGQQVTLSCSPISGHRSVSWYQQTPGQGLQFLFEYFSETQRNKGNFPGRFSGRQFSNSRSEMNVSTLELGDSALYLCASSLGGVVPPGYTFGSGTRLTVV.

The sample holds many counts of this clonotype. This chain connects TRBV12-3 or TRBV12-4 to TRBJ2-2; 11 nucleotides agree with TRBD2. The length of the CDR3 is 17 residues. V shed 6 bases, J shed 3 bases, and the junction held 9 bases outside the gene matches. CDR3 DNA sequence: TGTGCCAGCAGCCTCGTGGTAGCGGGAGGGTACACCGGGGAGCTGTTTTTT. Translated, it gives CASSLVVAGGYTGELFF.

This clonotype appeared a few times. V gene TRBV12-3 or TRBV12-4 combines with J gene TRBJ1-1; TRBD1 matches at 9 bases. The CDR3 loop spans 14 amino acids. V shed 6 bases and J 4 bases; nucleotides not matched to a gene: 6. The CDR3 spells CASRIDRGATEAFF. As DNA, the CDR3 is TGTGCCAGCAGAATAGACAGGGGGGCCACTGAAGCTTTCTTT.

This chain uses TRBV15 with TRBJ2-5; D remains ambiguous. The CDR3 sequence is 12 residues long. Germline CDR1 LNHNV, CDR2 YYDKDF (reference sequence). V dropped 3 bases and J dropped 4 bases, with 6 bases sitting between them. The CDR3 region is CATSRKLETQYF. DNA for the CDR3: TGTGCCACCAGCAGGAAACTAGAGACCCAGTACTTC. The full variable domain, in which reference TRBV15 and TRBJ2-5 provide the parts outside the CDR3, is DAMVIQNPRYQVTQFGKPVTLSCSQTLNHNVMYWYQQKSSQAPKLLFHYYDKDFNNEADTPDNFQSRRPNTSFCFLDIRSPGLGDTAMYLCATSRKLETQYFGPGTRLLVL.

This clonotype was detected a few times. In DNA form, the CDR3 reads TGCGCCAGCAGCGGGGGGACTACACCCTCCTACAATGAGCGATTCTTC. Its translation is CASSGGTTPSYNERFF. This chain joins TRBV5-1 and TRBJ2-1, with 7 bases matching TRBD2. The germline gives CDR1 SGHRS, CDR2 YFSETQ. V was pared by 4 bases and J by 16 bases, with 23 bases of the junction left unmatched. This CDR3 is built from 16 residues.

The chain is built from TRBV7-6 and TRBJ1-3; D is undetermined. Germline CDR1 SGHVS, CDR2 FNYEAQ. The CDR3 runs to 17 residues. Trimming cost V 0 bases and J 0 bases, with 12 bases left between them. DNA of the CDR3: TGTGCCAGCAGCTTAGCGGTGAGATCCGCCTCTGGAAACACCATATATTTT. It specifies CASSLAVRSASGNTIYF.

There are many counts of this clonotype. The rearrangement joins TRBV12-3 or TRBV12-4 to TRBJ1-2; D may be TRBD1 (6 bases). V was shortened by 4 bases and J by 4 bases, with 10 bases between the two germline ends. The CDR3 has 13 amino acids. The CDR3 loop is CASSWTALYGYTF. The CDR3 nucleotides read TGTGCCAGCAGTTGGACAGCCCTCTATGGCTACACCTTC.

The chain couples TRBV11-1 to TRBJ2-3; the D gene could be TRBD1 or TRBD2 (5 bases each). The V and J ends lost 8 bases and 2 bases respectively, with 17 bases between them. Germline assignment: CDR1 SGHAT and CDR2 FQDESV (reference sequence). The CDR3 is made up of 15 amino acids. The CDR3 loop is CASVYRDGYTDTQYF. Written as DNA, the CDR3 is TGTGCCAGCGTATATAGGGACGGATACACAGATACGCAGTATTTT.

J is TRBJ1-2 and V is TRBV7-2; no reliable D call. The CDR3 length is 14 residues. Germline CDR1 SGHTA, CDR2 FQGNSA. V was shortened by 2 bases and J by 1 base, with 8 bases between the two germline ends. CDR3: CASSLSGFNYGYTF. The CDR3 nucleotides are TGTGCCAGCAGCTTATCGGGATTTAACTATGGCTACACCTTC.

The gene calls are TRBV4-1 and TRBJ2-3; D is possibly TRBD2 (6 bases). CDR1 is MGHRA, CDR2 YSYEKL, per germline. CDR3 length: 16 residues. The CDR3 region is CASGQVLSKAPDTQYF. The CDR3 DNA is TGCGCTAGCGGCCAAGTACTCTCCAAAGCTCCAGATACGCAGTATTTT.

This chain joins TRBV5-5 and TRBJ1-6, with D maybe TRBD1 (6 bases). The V gene lost 4 bases and the J gene lost 8 bases, with 22 bases spanning the gap. Germline assignment: CDR1 SGHKS and CDR2 YYEKEE (reference sequence). The length of the CDR3 is 17 residues. The CDR3 spells CASSALPGQFPYSPLHF. As DNA, the CDR3 is TGTGCCAGCAGCGCCTTGCCTGGACAGTTCCCTTATTCACCCCTCCACTTT. Filled out from reference TRBV5-5 and TRBJ1-6, the complete variable domain reads DAGVTQSPTHLIKTRGQQVTLRCSPISGHKSVSWYQQVLGQGPQFIFQYYEKEERGRGNFPDRFSARQFPNYSSELNVNALLLGDSALYLCASSALPGQFPYSPLHFGNGTRLTVT.

The CDR3, as DNA: TGTGCCAGCAGTGAAAAAAACATTCAGTACTTC. It specifies CASSEKNIQYF. The chain employs TRBV2 and TRBJ2-4; D remains unclear. V lost 2 bases to trimming and J lost 4 bases, with 0 bases between them. This CDR3 spans 11 amino acids. Germline values: CDR1 SNHLY, CDR2 FYNNEI.

This sequence joins TRBV9 and TRBJ1-5; TRBD1 might be the D (6 bases). The V gene lost 0 bases and the J gene lost 0 bases, with 25 bases spanning the gap. Germline loops: CDR1 SGDLS, CDR2 YYNGEE. This CDR3 spans 21 amino acids. CDR3 sequence (DNA): TGTGCCAGCAGCGTAGTTCCCTGTGGGTCGGGGGCAGAGGATAGCAATCAGCCCCAGCATTTT. It codes for CASSVVPCGSGAEDSNQPQHF.

The rearrangement uses TRBV5-1 and TRBJ2-1; 12 nucleotides match TRBD2. CDR3 size: 15 residues. Germline V CDR1 and CDR2: SGHRS, YFSETQ. The junction had 4 bases not matched to a gene; V was cut back by 4 bases and J by 5 bases. The CDR3 is CASSKTSGRNNEQFF. DNA for the CDR3: TGCGCCAGCAGCAAGACTAGCGGGAGAAACAATGAGCAGTTCTTC. Complete variable domain (other parts from reference TRBV5-1 and TRBJ2-1): KAGVTQTPRYLIKTRGQQVTLSCSPISGHRSVSWYQQTPGQGLQFLFEYFSETQRNKGNFPGRFSGRQFSNSRSEMNVSTLELGDSALYLCASSKTSGRNNEQFFGPGTRLTVL.

This clonotype was found a few times. The rearrangement uses TRBV3-1 and TRBJ2-1; D unclear. CDR3 length: 12 amino acids. Germline values: CDR1 LGHDT, CDR2 YNNKEL (reference sequence). V lost 6 bases and J 8 bases, leaving 11 bases between the germline ends. The CDR3 spells CASSQSVDEQFF. CDR3 in DNA: TGTGCCAGCAGTCAAAGTGTGGATGAGCAGTTCTTC.

This clonotype has ten or more counts. CDR3 residues: CASSQDEGDTEAFF. The CDR3 nucleotides read TGCGCCAGCAGCCAAGACGAGGGGGACACTGAAGCTTTCTTT. The chain couples TRBV5-1 to TRBJ1-1; a weak D match, TRBD1 (6 bases). Per germline, CDR1 SGHRS and CDR2 YFSETQ. CDR3 length equals 14 residues. V was shortened by 4 bases and J by 3 bases, with 13 bases between the two germline ends.

The chain couples TRBV12-3 or TRBV12-4 to TRBJ1-2; weak D call: TRBD1 (6 bases). V lost 5 bases to trimming and J lost 4 bases, with 17 bases between them. The CDR3 spans 15 residues. CDR3 region: CASSLHRGTLYGYTF. CDR3 nucleotide sequence: TGTGCCAGCAGTCTCCATAGGGGGACACTCTATGGCTACACCTTC.

About this clonotype: An end of the junction differs from the germline gene, which may be a read error. V usage is TRBV7-2 and J usage is TRBJ2-7; TRBD2 agrees at 15 bases. The CDR3 has 17 amino acids. The germline V gene encodes CDR1 SGHTA and CDR2 FQGNSA. This chain's CDR3 is CAGSLARTSGRGGEQYF. CDR3 sequence (DNA): TGTGCCGGCAGCTTAGCCCGGACTAGCGGGAGGGGGGGCGAGCAGTACTTC.

This clonotype was counted many times. The chain combines TRBV15 with TRBJ2-2; D possibly corresponds to TRBD1 (6 bases). Germline V CDR1 and CDR2: LNHNV, YYDKDF (reference sequence). This CDR3 contains 14 residues. Between the trimmed V and J ends, which lost 0 bases and 6 bases, there was a span of 8 bases. Here the CDR3 DNA reads TGTGCCACCAGCAGAGATGAGGGGGCCGGGGAGCTGTTTTTT. It translates to CATSRDEGAGELFF.

There are a few counts of this clonotype. The chain combines TRBV5-1 with TRBJ2-5, with 10 bases aligning to TRBD2. Germline lookup yields CDR1 SGHRS and CDR2 YFSETQ. The V gene end was trimmed by 2 bases and the J gene end by 5 bases; junction bases not matched to a gene: 9. This CDR3 has 16 residues. Here the CDR3 reads CASSFTGTSVRETQYF. The DNA for the CDR3 is TGCGCCAGCAGCTTCACCGGGACTAGCGTTAGGGAGACCCAGTACTTC.